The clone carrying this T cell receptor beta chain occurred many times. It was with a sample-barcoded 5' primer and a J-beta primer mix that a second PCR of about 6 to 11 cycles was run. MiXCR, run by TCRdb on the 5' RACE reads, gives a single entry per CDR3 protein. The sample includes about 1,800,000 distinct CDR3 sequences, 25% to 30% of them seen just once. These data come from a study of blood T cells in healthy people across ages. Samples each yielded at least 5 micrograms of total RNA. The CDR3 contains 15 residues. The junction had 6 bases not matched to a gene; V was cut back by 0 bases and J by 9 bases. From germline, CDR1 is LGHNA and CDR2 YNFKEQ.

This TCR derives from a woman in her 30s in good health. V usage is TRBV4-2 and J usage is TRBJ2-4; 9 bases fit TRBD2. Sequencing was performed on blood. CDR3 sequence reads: CASSQEERGVSIQYF. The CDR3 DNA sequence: TGTGCCAGCAGCCAAGAGGAGCGGGGGGTCTCCATTCAGTACTTC.